This T cell receptor (beta chain) was identified in a study of Graves' ophthalmopathy and Graves' hyperthyroidism. The CDR3 covers 12 residues. The ends were cut back, 8 bases at V and 0 bases at J, with 7 bases in the middle. Per the germline V gene, CDR1 is SGHAT and CDR2 is FQNNGV. TCR beta CDR3 amplification used RNA transcripts. First-round RT-PCR with HTBI primers preceded a second-round multiplex PCR. TCRdb re-derived calls from the multiplex PCR reads in MiXCR, one entry per CDR3 protein. Among about 620,000 distinct CDR3 sequences listed, about a fifth were seen once. This clonotype was seen repeatedly, ten times or more.

V usage is TRBV11-2 and J usage is TRBJ1-1; D may be TRBD1 (5 bases). The sample was peripheral blood. The source of this sequence is a woman aged 18-29 years with stable Graves' hyperthyroidism. Some clones in this sample may be carry-over from other donors' samples. Here the CDR3 DNA reads TGTGCCAGCGGGGGGGTGAACACTGAAGCTTTCTTT. This gives the protein CASGGVNTEAFF.